This T cell receptor (beta chain) was identified during a study of T-cell memory formation after mild COVID-19. Study summary: The study found TCR clusters largely donor specific.

Germline CDR1 reads SNHLY; CDR2 reads FYNNEI. The CDR3 covers 17 residues. V gave up 7 bases and J gave up 3 bases; unmatched junction bases: 13. Each CDR3 protein is one row after TCRdb ran MiXCR on the 5' RACE reads. This table has 150,000 or so distinct CDR3 sequences, more than 9% appearing once. The sample comprised PBMCs or a T cell subset sorted from them (not recorded which). This TCR came from a man aged 18-30 years who had mild COVID-19 (a few samples of this study predate the infection). Cell type and time point are not known. V and J are TRBV2 and TRBJ2-3; 10 nucleotides align to TRBD1. The CDR3 here is CASTRGIWDRGTDTQYF. Written as DNA, the CDR3 is TGTGCCAGCACCCGTGGGATTTGGGACAGGGGTACAGATACGCAGTATTTT.